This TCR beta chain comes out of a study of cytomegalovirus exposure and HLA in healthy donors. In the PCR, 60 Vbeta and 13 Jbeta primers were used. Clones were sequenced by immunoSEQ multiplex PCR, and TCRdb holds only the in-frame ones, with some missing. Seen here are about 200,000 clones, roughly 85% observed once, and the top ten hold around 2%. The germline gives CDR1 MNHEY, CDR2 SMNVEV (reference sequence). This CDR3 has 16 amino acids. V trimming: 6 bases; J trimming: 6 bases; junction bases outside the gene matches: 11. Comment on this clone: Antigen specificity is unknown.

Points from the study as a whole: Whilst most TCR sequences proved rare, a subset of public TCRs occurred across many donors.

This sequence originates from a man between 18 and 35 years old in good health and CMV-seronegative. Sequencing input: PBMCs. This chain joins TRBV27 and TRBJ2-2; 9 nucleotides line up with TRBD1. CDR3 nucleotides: TGTGCCAGCAGGTCCCGTGGGACAGGGACGGCCGGGGAGCTGTTTTTT. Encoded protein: CASRSRGTGTAGELFF.